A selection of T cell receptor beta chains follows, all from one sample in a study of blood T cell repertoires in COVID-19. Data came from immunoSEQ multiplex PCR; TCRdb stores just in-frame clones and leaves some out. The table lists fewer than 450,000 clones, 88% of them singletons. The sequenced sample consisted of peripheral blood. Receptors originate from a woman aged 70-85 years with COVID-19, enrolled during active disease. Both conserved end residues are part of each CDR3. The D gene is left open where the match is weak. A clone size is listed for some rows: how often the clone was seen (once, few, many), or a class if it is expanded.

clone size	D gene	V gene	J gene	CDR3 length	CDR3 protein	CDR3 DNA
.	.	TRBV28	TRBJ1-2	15	CASSLLPRSNYGYTF	TGTGCCAGCAGTTTGCTCCCCAGGTCTAACTATGGCTACACCTTC
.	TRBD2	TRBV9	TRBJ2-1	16	CASSAKAGGTYNEQFF	TGTGCCAGCAGCGCAAAAGCGGGGGGTACCTACAATGAGCAGTTCTTC
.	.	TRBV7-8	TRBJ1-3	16	CASSSRGLNSGNTIYF	TGTGCCAGCAGCTCCAGGGGCCTAAACTCTGGAAACACCATATATTTT
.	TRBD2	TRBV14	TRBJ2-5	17	CASSQESSGGFKETQYF	TGTGCCAGCAGCCAAGAGTCTAGCGGGGGGTTCAAAGAGACCCAGTACTTC
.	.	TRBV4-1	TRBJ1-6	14	CASSREEGNSPLHF	TGCGCCAGCAGCCGAGAGGAGGGGAATTCACCCCTCCACTTT
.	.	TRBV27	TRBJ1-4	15	CASSLWGGDNEKLFF	TGTGCCAGCAGTTTATGGGGGGGAGATAATGAAAAACTGTTTTTT
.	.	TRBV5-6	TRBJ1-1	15	CASSPGFQGGTEAFF	TGTGCCAGCAGCCCGGGTTTTCAGGGAGGCACTGAAGCTTTCTTT
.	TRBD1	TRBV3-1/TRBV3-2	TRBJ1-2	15	CASSHSPTGEGGYTF	TGTGCCAGCAGCCACAGTCCGACAGGGGAGGGAGGCTACACCTTC
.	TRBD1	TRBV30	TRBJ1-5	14	CAWSVNRGQQPQHF	TGTGCCTGGAGTGTAAATAGGGGGCAACAGCCCCAGCATTTT
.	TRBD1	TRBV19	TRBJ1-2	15	CAIKDREDSNYGYTF	TGTGCCATAAAGGACAGGGAAGATAGCAACTATGGCTACACCTTC
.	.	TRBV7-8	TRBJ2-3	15	CASSLSSIGTDTQYF	TGTGCCAGCAGCTTATCTAGCATCGGCACAGATACGCAGTATTTT
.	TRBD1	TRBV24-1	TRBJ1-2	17	CATSDTRTGGYNYGYTF	TGTGCCACCAGTGACACCCGGACAGGGGGCTATAACTATGGCTACACCTTC
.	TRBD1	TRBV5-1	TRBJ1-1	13	CASSFDRGIEAFF	TGCGCCAGCAGCTTTGACAGGGGGATTGAAGCTTTCTTT
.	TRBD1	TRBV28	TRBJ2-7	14	CASGEGQGGYEQYF	TGTGCCAGCGGCGAGGGACAGGGTGGCTACGAGCAGTACTTC
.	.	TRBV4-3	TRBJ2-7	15	CASSQDVMGAQGQYF	TGCGCCAGCAGCCAAGATGTTATGGGGGCTCAGGGGCAGTACTTC
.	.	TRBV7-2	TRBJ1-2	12	CASSFQGNGYTF	TGTGCCAGCAGCTTTCAGGGGAATGGCTACACCTTC
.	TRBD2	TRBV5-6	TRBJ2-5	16	CASSLASGGEQETQYF	TGTGCCAGCAGCTTGGCCAGCGGGGGAGAACAAGAGACCCAGTACTTC
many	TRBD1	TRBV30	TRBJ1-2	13	CAWSSGQNYGYTF	TGTGCCTGGAGTTCGGGACAGAACTATGGCTACACCTTC
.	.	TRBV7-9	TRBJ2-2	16	CASSFSNLRLIGELFF	TGTGCCAGCAGCTTCAGTAACCTTCGATTAATCGGGGAGCTGTTTTTT
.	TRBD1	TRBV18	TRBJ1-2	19	CASSPLGGGTGQGFYGYTF	TGTGCCAGCTCACCACTCGGAGGGGGGACGGGACAGGGCTTCTATGGCTACACCTTC
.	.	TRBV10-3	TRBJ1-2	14	CAISVLGQFYGYTF	TGTGCCATCAGTGTATTAGGACAGTTCTATGGCTACACCTTC
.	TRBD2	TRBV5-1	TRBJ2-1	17	CASSPTSGGPPYNEQFF	TGCGCCAGCAGCCCCACTAGCGGGGGGCCCCCCTACAATGAGCAGTTCTTC
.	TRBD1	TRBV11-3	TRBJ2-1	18	CASSLGGQGARSYNEQFF	TGTGCCAGCAGCTTAGGGGGCCAGGGGGCGAGGTCCTACAATGAGCAGTTCTTC
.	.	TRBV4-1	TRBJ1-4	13	CASSQAVNEKLFF	TGCGCCAGCAGCCAAGCAGTCAATGAAAAACTGTTTTTT
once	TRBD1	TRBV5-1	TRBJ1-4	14	CASSTGTGGEKLFF	TGCGCCAGCAGCACCGGGACAGGGGGTGAAAAACTGTTTTTT
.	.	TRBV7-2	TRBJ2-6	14	CASSFPRPEDVLTF	TGTGCCAGCAGCTTCCCCAGGCCGGAGGACGTCCTGACTTTC
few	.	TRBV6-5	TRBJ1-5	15	CASSSTGSSNQPQHF	TGTGCCAGCAGTTCCACAGGGTCTAGCAATCAGCCCCAGCATTTT
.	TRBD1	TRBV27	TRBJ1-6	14	CASSFGQGSGPLHF	TGTGCCAGCAGTTTTGGACAGGGGTCTGGACCCCTCCACTTT
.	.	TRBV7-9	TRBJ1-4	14	CASSLAATNEKLFF	TGTGCCAGCAGCTTGGCAGCAACTAATGAAAAACTGTTTTTT
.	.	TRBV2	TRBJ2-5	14	CASSERLREETQYF	TGTGCCAGCAGTGAGAGACTGAGGGAAGAGACCCAGTACTTC
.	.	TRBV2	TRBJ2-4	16	CASSDNPWPAKNIQYF	TGTGCCAGCAGTGATAACCCCTGGCCGGCCAAAAACATTCAGTACTTC
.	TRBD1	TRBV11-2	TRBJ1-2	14	CASSLRDRGGGYTF	TGTGCCAGCAGCCTGAGGGACAGGGGTGGTGGCTACACCTTC
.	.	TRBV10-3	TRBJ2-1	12	CAISETSDEQFF	TGTGCCATCAGTGAGACTAGTGATGAGCAGTTCTTC
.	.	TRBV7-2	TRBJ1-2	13	CASSLSGDYGYTF	TGTGCCAGCAGCTTATCAGGGGACTATGGCTACACCTTC
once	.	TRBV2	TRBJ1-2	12	CASSPGAGGYTF	TGTGCCAGCAGTCCAGGGGCGGGCGGCTACACCTTC
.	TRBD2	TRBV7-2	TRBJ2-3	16	CASRAPALAGLDTQYF	TGTGCCAGCAGGGCCCCGGCACTAGCGGGCTTAGATACGCAGTATTTT
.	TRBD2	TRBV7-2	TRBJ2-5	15	CASTPSGGAGETQYF	TGTGCCAGCACCCCTAGCGGGGGGGCAGGAGAGACCCAGTACTTC